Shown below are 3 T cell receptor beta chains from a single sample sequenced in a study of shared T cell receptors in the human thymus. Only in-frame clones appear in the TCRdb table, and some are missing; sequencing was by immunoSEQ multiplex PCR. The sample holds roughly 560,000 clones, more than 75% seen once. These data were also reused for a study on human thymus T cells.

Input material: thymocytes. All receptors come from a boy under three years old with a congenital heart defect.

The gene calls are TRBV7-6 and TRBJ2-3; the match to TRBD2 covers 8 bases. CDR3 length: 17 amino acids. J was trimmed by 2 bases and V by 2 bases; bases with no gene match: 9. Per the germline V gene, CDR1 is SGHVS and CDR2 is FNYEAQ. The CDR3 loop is CASSLYPSGSNTDTQYF. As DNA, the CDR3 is TGTGCCAGCAGCTTATACCCCAGCGGGAGTAACACAGATACGCAGTATTTT. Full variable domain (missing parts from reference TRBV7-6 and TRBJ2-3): GAGVSQSPRYKVTKRGQDVALRCDPISGHVSLYWYRQALGQGPEFLTYFNYEAQQDKSGLPNDRFSAERPEGSISTLTIQRTEQRDSAMYRCASSLYPSGSNTDTQYFGPGTRLTVL.

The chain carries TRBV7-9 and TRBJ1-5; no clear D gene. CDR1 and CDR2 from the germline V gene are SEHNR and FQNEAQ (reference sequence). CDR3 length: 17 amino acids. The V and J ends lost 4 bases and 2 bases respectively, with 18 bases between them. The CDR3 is CASSSQAGPAGNQPQHF. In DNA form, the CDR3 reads TGTGCCAGCAGCTCCCAAGCCGGCCCGGCGGGCAATCAGCCCCAGCATTTT.

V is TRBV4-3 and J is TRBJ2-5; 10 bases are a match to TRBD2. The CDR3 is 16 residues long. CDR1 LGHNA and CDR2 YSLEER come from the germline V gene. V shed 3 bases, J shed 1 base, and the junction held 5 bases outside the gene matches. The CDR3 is CASSQEGLATQETQYF. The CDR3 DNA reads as TGCGCCAGCAGCCAGGAGGGACTAGCGACCCAAGAGACCCAGTACTTC.